Given below is one TCR beta chain in context. This entry comes from a study of control samples from healthy donors and cancer patients. The CDR3 is 16 amino acids. Germline assignment: CDR1 LGHDT and CDR2 YNNKEL (reference sequence). The junction had 6 bases not matched to a gene; V was cut back by 1 base and J by 6 bases. Clones were sequenced by immunoSEQ multiplex PCR, and TCRdb holds only the in-frame ones, with some missing. The repertoire holds roughly 120,000 clones, approximately 89% seen once, with around 3.4% in the top ten. The sequenced sample was blood. This rearrangement joins TRBV3-1 (or the pseudogene TRBV3-2) to TRBJ1-2, with 12 nucleotides matching TRBD1. This receptor was obtained from a man aged 40-50 years in good health. CDR3 nucleotide sequence: TGTGCCAGCAGCCAAGCTGGGACAGGGGGCGAAGATGGCTACACCTTC. Residues: CASSQAGTGGEDGYTF.